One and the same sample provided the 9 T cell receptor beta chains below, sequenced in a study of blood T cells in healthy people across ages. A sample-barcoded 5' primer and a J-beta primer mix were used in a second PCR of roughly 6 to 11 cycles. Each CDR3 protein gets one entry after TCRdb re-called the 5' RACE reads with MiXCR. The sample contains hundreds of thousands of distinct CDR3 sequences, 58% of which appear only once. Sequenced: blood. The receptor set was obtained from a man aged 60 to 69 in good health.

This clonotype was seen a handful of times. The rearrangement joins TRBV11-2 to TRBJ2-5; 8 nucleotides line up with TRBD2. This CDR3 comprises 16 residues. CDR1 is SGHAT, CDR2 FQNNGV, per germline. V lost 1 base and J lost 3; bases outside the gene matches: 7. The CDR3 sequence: CASSLAGGGPEETQYF. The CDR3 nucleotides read TGTGCCAGCAGCTTAGCCGGGGGGGGGCCAGAAGAGACCCAGTACTTC. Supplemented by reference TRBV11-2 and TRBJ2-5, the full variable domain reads EAGVAQSPRYKIIEKRQSVAFWCNPISGHATLYWYQQILGQGPKLLIQFQNNGVVDDSQLPKDRFSAERLKGVDSTLKIQPAKLEDSAVYLCASSLAGGGPEETQYFGPGTRLLVL.

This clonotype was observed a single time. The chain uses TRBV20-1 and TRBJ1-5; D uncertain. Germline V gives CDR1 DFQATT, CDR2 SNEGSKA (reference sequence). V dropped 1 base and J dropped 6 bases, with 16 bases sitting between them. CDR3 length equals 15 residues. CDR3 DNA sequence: TGCAGTGCTAGAGGCCCCGGGAGGTCAGGTCAGCCCCAGCATTTT. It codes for CSARGPGRSGQPQHF.

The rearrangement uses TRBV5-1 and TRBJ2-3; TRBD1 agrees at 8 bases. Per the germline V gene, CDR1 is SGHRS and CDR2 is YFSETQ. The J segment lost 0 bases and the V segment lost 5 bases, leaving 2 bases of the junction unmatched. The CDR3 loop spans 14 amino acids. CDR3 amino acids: CASRWTGSTDTQYF. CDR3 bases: TGCGCCAGCAGGTGGACAGGGAGCACAGATACGCAGTATTTT.

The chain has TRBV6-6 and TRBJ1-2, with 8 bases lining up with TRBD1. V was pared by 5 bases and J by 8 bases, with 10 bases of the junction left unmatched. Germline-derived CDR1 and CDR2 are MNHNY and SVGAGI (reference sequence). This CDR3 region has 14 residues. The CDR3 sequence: CASSDTTGAGGYTF. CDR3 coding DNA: TGTGCCAGCAGTGATACGACAGGGGCAGGGGGCTACACCTTC.

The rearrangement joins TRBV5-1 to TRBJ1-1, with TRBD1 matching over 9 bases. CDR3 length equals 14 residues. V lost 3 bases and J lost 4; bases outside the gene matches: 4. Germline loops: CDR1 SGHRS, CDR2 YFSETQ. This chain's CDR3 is CASSSQGAATEAFF. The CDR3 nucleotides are TGCGCCAGCAGCTCACAGGGGGCGGCCACTGAAGCTTTCTTT.

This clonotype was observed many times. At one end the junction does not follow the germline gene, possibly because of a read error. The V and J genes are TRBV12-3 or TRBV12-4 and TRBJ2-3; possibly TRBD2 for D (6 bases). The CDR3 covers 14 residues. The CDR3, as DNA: TGTGCCAGCAGTTTTGGGGGGAGCGCAGATGCGCAGTATTTT. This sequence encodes CASSFGGSADAQYF.

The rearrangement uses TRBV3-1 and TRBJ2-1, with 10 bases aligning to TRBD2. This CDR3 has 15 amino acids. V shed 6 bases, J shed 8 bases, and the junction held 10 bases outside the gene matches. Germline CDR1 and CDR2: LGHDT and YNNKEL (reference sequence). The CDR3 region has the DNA TGTGCCAGCAGTCCACGGACTAGCGGAGGGGATGAGCAGTTCTTC. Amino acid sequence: CASSPRTSGGDEQFF.

The CDR3 coding sequence is TGTGCCAGCAGCTTATCGACAGTTACCAACGTCCTGACTTTC. It yields the protein CASSLSTVTNVLTF. The rearrangement uses TRBV11-2 and TRBJ2-6; D is possibly TRBD1 (5 bases). V lost 2 bases and J 8 bases, leaving 10 bases between the germline ends. Germline loops: CDR1 SGHAT, CDR2 FQNNGV. The CDR3 is 14 amino acids.

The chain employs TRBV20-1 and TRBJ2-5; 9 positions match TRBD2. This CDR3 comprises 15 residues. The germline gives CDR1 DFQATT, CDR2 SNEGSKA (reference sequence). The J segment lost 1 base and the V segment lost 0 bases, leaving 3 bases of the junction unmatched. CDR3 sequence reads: CSARDPSGVQETQYF. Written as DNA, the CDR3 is TGCAGTGCTAGAGACCCTAGCGGGGTCCAAGAGACCCAGTACTTC.